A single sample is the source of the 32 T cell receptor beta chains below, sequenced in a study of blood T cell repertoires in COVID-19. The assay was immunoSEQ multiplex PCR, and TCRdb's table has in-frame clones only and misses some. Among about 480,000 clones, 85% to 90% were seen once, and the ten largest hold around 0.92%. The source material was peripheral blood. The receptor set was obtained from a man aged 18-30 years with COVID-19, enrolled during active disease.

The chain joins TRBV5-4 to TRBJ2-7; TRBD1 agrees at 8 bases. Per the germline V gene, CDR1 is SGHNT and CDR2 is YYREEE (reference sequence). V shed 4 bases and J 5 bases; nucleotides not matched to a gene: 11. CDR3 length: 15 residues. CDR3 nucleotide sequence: TGTGCCAGCAGCCCGAACGTGGGACAGGTTAACGAGCAGTACTTC. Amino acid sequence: CASSPNVGQVNEQYF.

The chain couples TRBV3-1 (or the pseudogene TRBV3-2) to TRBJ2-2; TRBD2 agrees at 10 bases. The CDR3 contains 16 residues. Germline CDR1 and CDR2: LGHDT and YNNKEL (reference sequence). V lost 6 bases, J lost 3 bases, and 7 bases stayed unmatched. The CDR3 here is CASRYLAGADTGELFF. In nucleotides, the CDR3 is TGTGCCAGCAGGTATCTAGCGGGGGCCGACACCGGGGAGCTGTTTTTT.

CDR3 sequence: CASYVNREMSTEAFF. DNA of the CDR3: TGTGCCAGCTACGTAAACAGGGAAATGAGCACTGAAGCTTTCTTT. This chain uses TRBV5-4 with TRBJ1-1, with D perhaps TRBD1 (6 bases). The V gene lost 7 bases and the J gene lost 4 bases, with 20 bases spanning the gap. The germline CDR1 and CDR2 sequences are SGHNT and YYREEE (reference sequence). CDR3 size: 15 residues.

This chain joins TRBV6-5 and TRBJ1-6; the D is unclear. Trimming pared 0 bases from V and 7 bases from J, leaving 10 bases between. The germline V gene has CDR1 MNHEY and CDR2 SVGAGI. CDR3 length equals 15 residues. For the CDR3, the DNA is TGTGCCAGCAGTTACTCAGGCCGGGAAAATTCACCCCTCCACTTT. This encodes CASSYSGRENSPLHF.

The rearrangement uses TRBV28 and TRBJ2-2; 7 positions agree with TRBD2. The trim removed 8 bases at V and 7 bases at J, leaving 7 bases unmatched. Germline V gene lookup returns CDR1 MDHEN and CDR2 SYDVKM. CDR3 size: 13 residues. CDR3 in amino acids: CASRRREFGELFF. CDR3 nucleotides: TGTGCCAGCCGTAGGCGGGAGTTCGGGGAGCTGTTTTTT.

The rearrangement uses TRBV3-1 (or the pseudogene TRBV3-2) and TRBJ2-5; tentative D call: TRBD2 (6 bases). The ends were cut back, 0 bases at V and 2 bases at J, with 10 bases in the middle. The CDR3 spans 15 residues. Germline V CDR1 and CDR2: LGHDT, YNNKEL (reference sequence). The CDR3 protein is CASSQDWGDQETQYF. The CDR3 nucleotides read TGTGCCAGCAGCCAAGATTGGGGGGATCAAGAGACCCAGTACTTC.

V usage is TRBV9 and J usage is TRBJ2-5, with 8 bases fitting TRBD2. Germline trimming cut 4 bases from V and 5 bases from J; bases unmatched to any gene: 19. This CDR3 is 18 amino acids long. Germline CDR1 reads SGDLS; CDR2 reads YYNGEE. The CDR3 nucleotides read TGTGCCAGCAGCCCAGCTCTGGCGGGGGGACCTGTATCGGAGACCCAGTACTTC. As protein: CASSPALAGGPVSETQYF.

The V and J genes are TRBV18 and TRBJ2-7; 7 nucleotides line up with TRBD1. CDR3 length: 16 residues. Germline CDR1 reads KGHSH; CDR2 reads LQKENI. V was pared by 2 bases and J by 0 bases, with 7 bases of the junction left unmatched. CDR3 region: CASSPRDSASSYEQYF. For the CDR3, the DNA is TGTGCCAGCTCACCAAGGGACAGCGCCAGCTCCTACGAGCAGTACTTC.

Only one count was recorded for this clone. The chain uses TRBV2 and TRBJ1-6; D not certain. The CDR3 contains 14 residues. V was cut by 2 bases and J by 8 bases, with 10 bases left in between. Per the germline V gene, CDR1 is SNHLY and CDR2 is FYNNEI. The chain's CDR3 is CASSERGRHSPLHF. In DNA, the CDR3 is TGTGCCAGCAGTGAACGGGGTAGGCATTCACCCCTCCACTTT.

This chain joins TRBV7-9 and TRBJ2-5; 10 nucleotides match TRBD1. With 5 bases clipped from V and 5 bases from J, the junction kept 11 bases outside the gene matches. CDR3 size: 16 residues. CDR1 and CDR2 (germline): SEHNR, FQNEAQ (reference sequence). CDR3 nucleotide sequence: TGTGCCAGCAGCACGGGGGACAGGGGATATGAGGAGACCCAGTACTTC. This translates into CASSTGDRGYEETQYF.

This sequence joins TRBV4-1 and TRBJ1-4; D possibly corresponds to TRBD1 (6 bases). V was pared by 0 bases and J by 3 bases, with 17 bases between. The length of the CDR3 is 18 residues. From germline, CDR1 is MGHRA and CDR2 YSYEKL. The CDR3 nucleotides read TGCGCCAGCAGCCAAGAATACAGGCCAGGGGTTTCTAATGAAAAACTGTTTTTT. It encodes CASSQEYRPGVSNEKLFF.

This CDR3 reads CASSPGQPTEKLFF. As DNA, the CDR3 is TGTGCCAGCAGCCCTGGACAACCAACCGAAAAACTGTTTTTT. The chain recombines TRBV9 with TRBJ1-4, with D possibly TRBD1 on 5 matching bases. CDR1 is SGDLS and CDR2 is YYNGEE in the germline V gene. The CDR3 covers 14 residues. The V and J ends lost 4 bases and 8 bases respectively, with 15 bases between them.

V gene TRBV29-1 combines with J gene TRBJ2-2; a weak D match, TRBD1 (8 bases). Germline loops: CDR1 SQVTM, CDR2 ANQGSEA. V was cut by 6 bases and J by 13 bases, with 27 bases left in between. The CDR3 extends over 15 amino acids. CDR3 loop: CSVSRTGRGGYRLFF. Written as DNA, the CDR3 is TGCAGCGTCTCACGGACAGGGAGGGGGGGTTATCGGCTGTTTTTT.

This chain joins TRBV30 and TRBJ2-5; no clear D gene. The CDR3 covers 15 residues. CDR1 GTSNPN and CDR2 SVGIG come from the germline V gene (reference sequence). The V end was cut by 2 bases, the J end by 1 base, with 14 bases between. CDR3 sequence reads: CAWSPEVSLQETQYF. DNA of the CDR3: TGTGCCTGGAGTCCAGAGGTCTCTCTCCAAGAGACCCAGTACTTC.

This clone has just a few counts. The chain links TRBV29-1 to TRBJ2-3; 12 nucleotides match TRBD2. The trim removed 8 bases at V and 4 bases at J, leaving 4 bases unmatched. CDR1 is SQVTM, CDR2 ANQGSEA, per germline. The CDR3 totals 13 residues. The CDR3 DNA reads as TGCAGCATAGGACTAGCGGGATCAGATACGCAGTATTTT. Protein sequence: CSIGLAGSDTQYF.

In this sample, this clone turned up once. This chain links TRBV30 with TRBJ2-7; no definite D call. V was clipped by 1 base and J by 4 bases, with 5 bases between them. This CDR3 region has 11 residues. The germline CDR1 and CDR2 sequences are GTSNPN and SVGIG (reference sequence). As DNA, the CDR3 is TGTGCCTGGAGTGCCTTATACGAGCAGTACTTC. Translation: CAWSALYEQYF.

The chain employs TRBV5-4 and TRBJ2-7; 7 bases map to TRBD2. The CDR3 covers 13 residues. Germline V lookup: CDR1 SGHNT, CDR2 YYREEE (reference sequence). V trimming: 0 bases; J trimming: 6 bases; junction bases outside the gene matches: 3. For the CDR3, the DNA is TGTGCCAGCAGCTTGGTCGGGGGGAGCGAGCAGTACTTC. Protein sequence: CASSLVGGSEQYF. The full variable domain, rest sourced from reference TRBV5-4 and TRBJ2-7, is ETGVTQSPTHLIKTRGQQVTLRCSSQSGHNTVSWYQQALGQGPQFIFQYYREEENGRGNFPPRFSGLQFPNYSSELNVNALELDDSALYLCASSLVGGSEQYFGPGTRLTVT.

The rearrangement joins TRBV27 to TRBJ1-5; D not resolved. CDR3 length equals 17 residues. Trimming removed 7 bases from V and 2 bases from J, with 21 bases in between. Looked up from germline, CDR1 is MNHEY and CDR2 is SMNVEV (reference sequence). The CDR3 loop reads CASMKGGGSNRNQPQHF. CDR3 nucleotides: TGTGCCAGCATGAAAGGAGGTGGCAGCAATCGCAATCAGCCCCAGCATTTT.

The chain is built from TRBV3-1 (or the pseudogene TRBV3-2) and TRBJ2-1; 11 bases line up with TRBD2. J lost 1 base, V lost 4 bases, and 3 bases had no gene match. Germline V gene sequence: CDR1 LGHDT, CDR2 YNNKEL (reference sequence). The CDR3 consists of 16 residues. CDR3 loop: CASSPLAGGSYNEQFF. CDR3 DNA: TGTGCCAGCAGCCCGTTAGCGGGGGGGTCCTACAATGAGCAGTTCTTC.

CDR3 DNA: TGCAGTCCCTCGGGCTATGGCTACACCTTC. Protein product: CSPSGYGYTF. The chain has TRBV20-1 and TRBJ1-2; D not certain. This CDR3 comprises 10 residues. CDR1 DFQATT and CDR2 SNEGSKA come from the germline V gene (reference sequence). Trimming removed 8 bases at V and 4 bases at J, with 8 bases between.

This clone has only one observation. The CDR3 DNA sequence: TGTGCCAGTAGTCTCAGGGCCTTTCGCGAGCAGTACTTC. It translates to CASSLRAFREQYF. The chain couples TRBV19 to TRBJ2-7; D is perhaps TRBD1 (5 bases). The germline CDR1 and CDR2 sequences are LNHDA and SQIVND (reference sequence). V dropped 5 bases and J dropped 6 bases, with 14 bases sitting between them. The CDR3 has 13 amino acids. The variable domain in full, with the rest retrieved from reference TRBV19 and TRBJ2-7, is DGGITQSPKYLFRKEGQNVTLSCEQNLNHDAMYWYRQDPGQGLRLIYYSQIVNDFQKGDIAEGYSVSREKKESFPLTVTSAQKNPTAFYLCASSLRAFREQYFGPGTRLTVT.

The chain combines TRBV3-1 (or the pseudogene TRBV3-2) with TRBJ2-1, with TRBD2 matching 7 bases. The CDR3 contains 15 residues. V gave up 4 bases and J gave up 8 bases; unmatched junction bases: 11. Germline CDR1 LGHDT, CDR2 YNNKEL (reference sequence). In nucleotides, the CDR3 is TGTGCCAGCAGCCCCTACGGACTAGATATGGATGAGCAGTTCTTC. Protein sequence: CASSPYGLDMDEQFF.

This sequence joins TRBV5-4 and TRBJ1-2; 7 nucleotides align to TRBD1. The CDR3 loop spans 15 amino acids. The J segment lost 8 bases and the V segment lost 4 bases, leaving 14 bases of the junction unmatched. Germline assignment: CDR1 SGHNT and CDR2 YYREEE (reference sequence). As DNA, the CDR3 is TGTGCCAGCAGCCCTGGACAGAAGTTGACAGGGGGCTACACCTTC. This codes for CASSPGQKLTGGYTF. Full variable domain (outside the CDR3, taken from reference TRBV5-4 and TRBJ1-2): ETGVTQSPTHLIKTRGQQVTLRCSSQSGHNTVSWYQQALGQGPQFIFQYYREEENGRGNFPPRFSGLQFPNYSSELNVNALELDDSALYLCASSPGQKLTGGYTFGSGTRLTVV.

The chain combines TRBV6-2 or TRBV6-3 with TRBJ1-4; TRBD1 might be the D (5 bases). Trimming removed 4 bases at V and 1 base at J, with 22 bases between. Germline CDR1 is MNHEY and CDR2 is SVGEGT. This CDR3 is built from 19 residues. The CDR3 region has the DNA TGTGCCAGCAGTTTAATCCCGGGGCAGCGGGGCGGAACTAATGAAAAACTGTTTTTT. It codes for CASSLIPGQRGGTNEKLFF.

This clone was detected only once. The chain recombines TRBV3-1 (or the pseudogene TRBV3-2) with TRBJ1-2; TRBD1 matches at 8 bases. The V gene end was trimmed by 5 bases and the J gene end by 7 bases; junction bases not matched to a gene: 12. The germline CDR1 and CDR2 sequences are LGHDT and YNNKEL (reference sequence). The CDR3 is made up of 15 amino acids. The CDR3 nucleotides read TGTGCCAGCAGCAAGGAGGGGTCAGGGGGCGGTGGCTACACCTTC. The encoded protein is CASSKEGSGGGGYTF.

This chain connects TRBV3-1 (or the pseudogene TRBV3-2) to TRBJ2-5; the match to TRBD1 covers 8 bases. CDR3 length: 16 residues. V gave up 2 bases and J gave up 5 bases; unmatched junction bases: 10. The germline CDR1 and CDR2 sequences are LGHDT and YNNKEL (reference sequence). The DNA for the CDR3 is TGTGCCAGCAGCCAATCACCCGGACAGGGATGGGAGACCCAGTACTTC. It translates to CASSQSPGQGWETQYF.

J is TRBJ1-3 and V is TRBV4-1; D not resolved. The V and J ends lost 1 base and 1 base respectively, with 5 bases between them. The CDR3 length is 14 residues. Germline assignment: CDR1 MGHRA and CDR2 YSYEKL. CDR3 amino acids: CASSQVASGNTIYF. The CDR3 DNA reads TGCGCCAGCAGCCAAGTAGCGTCTGGAAACACCATATATTTT.

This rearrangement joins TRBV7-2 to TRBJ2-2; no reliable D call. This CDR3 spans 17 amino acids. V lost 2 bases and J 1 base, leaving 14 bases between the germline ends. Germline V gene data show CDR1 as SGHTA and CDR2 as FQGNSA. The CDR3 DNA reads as TGTGCCAGCAGCTTACGGTTTTCTAGACTGAACACCGGGGAGCTGTTTTTT. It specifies CASSLRFSRLNTGELFF.

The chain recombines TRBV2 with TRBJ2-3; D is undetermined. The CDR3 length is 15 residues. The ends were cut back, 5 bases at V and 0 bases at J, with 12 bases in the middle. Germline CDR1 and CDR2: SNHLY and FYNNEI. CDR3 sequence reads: CASSLAETSTDTQYF. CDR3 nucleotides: TGTGCCAGCAGTCTGGCGGAAACTAGCACAGATACGCAGTATTTT.

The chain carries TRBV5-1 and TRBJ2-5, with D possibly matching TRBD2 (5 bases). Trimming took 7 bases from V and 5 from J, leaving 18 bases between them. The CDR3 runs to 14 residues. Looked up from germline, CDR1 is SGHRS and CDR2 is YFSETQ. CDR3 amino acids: CASFSGGLGETQYF. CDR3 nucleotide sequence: TGCGCCAGCTTCAGCGGCGGACTGGGGGAGACCCAGTACTTC.

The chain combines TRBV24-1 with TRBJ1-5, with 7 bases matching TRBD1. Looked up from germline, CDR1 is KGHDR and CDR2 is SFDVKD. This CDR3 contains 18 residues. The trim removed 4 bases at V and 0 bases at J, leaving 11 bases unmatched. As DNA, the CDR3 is TGTGCCACCAGTGAGGTAGGACAGGACGATTATAGCAATCAGCCCCAGCATTTT. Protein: CATSEVGQDDYSNQPQHF.

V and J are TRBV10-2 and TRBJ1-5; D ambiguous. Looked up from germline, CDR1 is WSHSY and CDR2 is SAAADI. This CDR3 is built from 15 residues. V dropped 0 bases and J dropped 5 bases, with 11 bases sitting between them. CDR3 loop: CASSESSVFYQPQHF. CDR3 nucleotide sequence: TGCGCCAGCAGTGAGTCTAGTGTTTTCTATCAGCCCCAGCATTTT.